Listed below are T cell receptor beta chains from one sample, sequenced in a study of OX40 agonist ivuxolimab in advanced cancers. TCRdb's copy holds only in-frame clones and misses some; the assay was immunoSEQ multiplex PCR. This repertoire shows some 41,000 clones, around 87% found once; its top ten account for roughly 3.4%. Sample: CD4+ or CD8+ T cells sorted from blood, taken in a trial of the OX40 agonist ivuxolimab. The receptors come from an adult with an advanced solid tumor such as melanoma, head and neck, liver or kidney cancer. The CDR3 runs from the conserved cysteine through the conserved F or W. Only some rows state a clone size, as once, few, many or a class for expanded clones.

. | TRBJ1-1 | TRBV6-5 | CASSYSRVSMNTEAFF
few | TRBJ1-1 | TRBV15 | CATRTMNTEAFF
. | TRBJ2-7 | TRBV6-6 | CASTRGQGGEQYF
. | TRBJ2-1 | TRBV7-8 | CASRFPLAGSSSSYNEQFF
. | TRBJ2-5 | TRBV6-5 | CASSHRGLQETQYF
. | TRBJ2-7 | TRBV25-1 | CAAPGTTNYEQYF
. | TRBJ2-5 | TRBV28 | CASSLGRGTGVETQYF
. | TRBJ2-1 | TRBV5-4 | CASSQGGLEDYNEQFF
. | TRBJ2-4 | TRBV5-4 | CASREEAKNIQYF
once | TRBJ2-7 | TRBV5-6 | CASSFMREQYF
. | TRBJ2-4 | TRBV5-4 | CASSSRDAKNIQYF